This T cell receptor (beta chain) was sequenced during a study of T cell responses to AZD1222 COVID-19 vaccine. The CDR3 is 14 amino acids. Trimming at V came to 3 bases and at J to 5 bases, leaving 4 bases not matched to a gene. The germline V gene has CDR1 SGHRS and CDR2 YFSETQ. Libraries were prepared by immunoSEQ multiplex PCR; TCRdb keeps only in-frame clonotypes and omits some of them. The sample comprises 150,000 to 180,000 clones, approximately 91% of which are singletons, and 6.9% rests with the top ten. This clone was seen a single time. What it recognizes is unknown. General observations from the study: Nearly half of unique spike-specific TCRs reportedly avoided B.1.351 and B.1.1.7 mutated regions. Repertoire sampling occurred only after the peak T cell response.

The chain carries TRBV5-1 and TRBJ2-2, with 7 bases identical to TRBD1. The sequenced sample was peripheral blood, obtained after recovery from COVID-19. The TCR comes from an adult who had recovered from COVID-19. The CDR3 nucleotides are TGCGCCAGCAGCTCGGGACAGATAACCGGGGAGCTGTTTTTT. It translates to CASSSGQITGELFF. Variable domain in full (rest from reference TRBV5-1 and TRBJ2-2): KAGVTQTPRYLIKTRGQQVTLSCSPISGHRSVSWYQQTPGQGLQFLFEYFSETQRNKGNFPGRFSGRQFSNSRSEMNVSTLELGDSALYLCASSSGQITGELFFGEGSRLTVL.